A single sample gave rise to the 19 T cell receptor beta chains below, sequenced in a study of T cell responses to AZD1222 COVID-19 vaccine. TCRdb keeps only in-frame clones here, not all; method: immunoSEQ multiplex PCR. The data hold about 130,000 clones, with 93% observed a single time. The sample consisted of peripheral blood, taken on day 0 of AZD1222 vaccination. Receptors originate from an adult in good health.

The chain employs TRBV19 and TRBJ1-5, with 8 bases matching TRBD1. The V gene end was trimmed by 5 bases and the J gene end by 0 bases; junction bases not matched to a gene: 12. Germline lookup yields CDR1 LNHDA and CDR2 SQIVND (reference sequence). The CDR3 loop spans 18 amino acids. CDR3 amino acids: CASSPIDRGPLSNQPQHF. CDR3 coding DNA: TGTGCCAGTAGTCCCATTGACAGGGGTCCTCTTAGCAATCAGCCCCAGCATTTT.

The chain's CDR3 is CASSKNPQGQPQHF. CDR3 bases: TGTGCCAGCAGTAAAAATCCGCAGGGGCAGCCCCAGCATTTT. The V and J genes are TRBV27 and TRBJ1-5; D possibly corresponds to TRBD1 (6 bases). This CDR3 spans 14 amino acids. The ends were cut back, 5 bases at V and 7 bases at J, with 15 bases in the middle. Germline values: CDR1 MNHEY, CDR2 SMNVEV (reference sequence).

The chain uses TRBV2 and TRBJ1-1; D not resolved. This CDR3 is built from 14 residues. CDR1 and CDR2 (germline): SNHLY, FYNNEI. Deletions cut 6 bases from V and 8 bases from J, with 19 bases between. In DNA, the CDR3 is TGTGCCAGCAGCGCGGCCAAATATAGAGGGGAAGCTTTCTTT. Encoded protein: CASSAAKYRGEAFF.

In this sample, this clone turned up once. This chain joins TRBV27 and TRBJ2-7, with 12 bases aligning to TRBD2. V dropped 3 bases and J dropped 5; count of bases not matched to a gene: 8. This CDR3 is 16 amino acids long. Germline CDR1 MNHEY, CDR2 SMNVEV (reference sequence). CDR3 coding DNA: TGTGCCAGCAGTTTCCGACTAGCGGGAGCGGTACACGAGCAGTACTTC. Amino acid sequence: CASSFRLAGAVHEQYF.

This clone was seen only once. The J gene is TRBJ2-5, the V gene TRBV15; 13 positions match TRBD2. V trimming: 0 bases; J trimming: 4 bases; junction bases outside the gene matches: 11. CDR3 size: 19 residues. Germline lookup yields CDR1 LNHNV and CDR2 YYDKDF (reference sequence). CDR3 region: CATSREPLAGGPGGETQYF. DNA for the CDR3: TGTGCCACCAGCAGAGAGCCACTAGCGGGAGGGCCGGGGGGAGAGACCCAGTACTTC.

This clone was seen only once. The chain couples TRBV27 to TRBJ2-5; maybe TRBD1 (6 bases). There are 15 residues in the CDR3. Trimming took off 3 bases at V and 4 bases at J, with 15 bases between the two ends. Germline V lookup: CDR1 MNHEY, CDR2 SMNVEV (reference sequence). CDR3 loop: CASSLLQGPLETQYF. The CDR3 nucleotides are TGTGCCAGCAGTTTGTTGCAGGGGCCCTTAGAGACCCAGTACTTC.

This chain links TRBV5-1 with TRBJ1-1; no definite D call. The length of the CDR3 is 14 residues. Trimming cost V 0 bases and J 3 bases, with 9 bases left between them. Germline CDR1 reads SGHRS; CDR2 reads YFSETQ. CDR3 sequence (DNA): TGCGCCAGCAGCTTGGGCTCAAGGGACACTGAAGCTTTCTTT. Its translation is CASSLGSRDTEAFF.

This rearrangement joins TRBV24-1 to TRBJ2-7, with 13 nucleotides matching TRBD2. The length of the CDR3 is 16 residues. Germline V lookup: CDR1 KGHDR, CDR2 SFDVKD. V shed 2 bases, J shed 3 bases, and the junction held 3 bases outside the gene matches. The CDR3, as DNA: TGTGCCACCAGTGATTCCAGGACTAGCGGGGGCTACGAGCAGTACTTC. This encodes CATSDSRTSGGYEQYF.

The genes are TRBV29-1 and TRBJ2-5, with a tentative D call TRBD2 (6 bases). The CDR3 is 14 residues long. The V gene lost 7 bases and the J gene lost 5 bases, with 20 bases spanning the gap. Germline loops: CDR1 SQVTM, CDR2 ANQGSEA. CDR3: CSATRAARGETQYF. The DNA of the CDR3 is TGCAGCGCTACTAGAGCCGCGCGGGGTGAGACCCAGTACTTC.

The J gene is TRBJ2-1, the V gene TRBV7-2; D not certain. The length of the CDR3 is 17 residues. Germline-derived CDR1 and CDR2 are SGHTA and FQGNSA. The V and J ends lost 5 bases and 2 bases respectively, with 19 bases between them. The CDR3 loop reads CASSPRLHPSPYNEQFF. The CDR3 nucleotides are TGTGCCAGCAGCCCGAGACTCCATCCTTCGCCCTACAATGAGCAGTTCTTC.

The chain links TRBV27 to TRBJ2-1; D remains unclear. This CDR3 has 13 residues. Trimming took 3 bases from V and 9 from J, leaving 12 bases between them. Looked up from germline, CDR1 is MNHEY and CDR2 is SMNVEV (reference sequence). CDR3 coding DNA: TGTGCCAGCAGTTTCCTAGATGGTATTGAGCAGTTCTTC. The encoded protein is CASSFLDGIEQFF.

This rearrangement joins TRBV5-1 to TRBJ2-7; 8 bases match TRBD1. Germline assignment: CDR1 SGHRS and CDR2 YFSETQ. This CDR3 has 15 amino acids. J was trimmed by 0 bases and V by 4 bases; bases with no gene match: 6. In DNA, the CDR3 is TGCGCCAGCAGCGTAGAGGACAGGGTCTCCTACGAGCAGTACTTC. Encoded protein: CASSVEDRVSYEQYF.

This rearrangement joins TRBV10-3 to TRBJ2-1; no reliable D call. This CDR3 comprises 11 residues. V was trimmed by 3 bases and J by 8 bases, leaving 5 bases between them. Germline V gene data show CDR1 as ENHRY and CDR2 as SYGVKD. In DNA form, the CDR3 reads TGTGCCATCAGTGATTTGGATGAGCAGTTCTTC. This codes for CAISDLDEQFF.

This chain connects TRBV28 to TRBJ2-1, with a possible D match to TRBD1 (5 bases). Looked up from germline, CDR1 is MDHEN and CDR2 is SYDVKM. Trimming took 1 base from V and 8 from J, leaving 9 bases between them. This CDR3 region has 13 residues. This chain's CDR3 is CASSLSWGYEQFF. The CDR3 region has the DNA TGTGCCAGCAGTTTATCTTGGGGCTATGAGCAGTTCTTC.

V usage is TRBV19 and J usage is TRBJ1-2; 7 bases map to TRBD1. CDR1 is LNHDA and CDR2 is SQIVND in the germline V gene (reference sequence). The CDR3 totals 14 residues. The trim removed 4 bases at V and 9 bases at J, leaving 11 bases unmatched. CDR3 sequence (DNA): TGTGCCAGTAGTACTCCCAGGGACAGCCTAAGCTACACCTTC. This sequence encodes CASSTPRDSLSYTF.

The chain has TRBV28 and TRBJ2-7; 11 positions match TRBD1. Germline CDR1 MDHEN, CDR2 SYDVKM. CDR3 length: 15 amino acids. The J segment lost 5 bases and the V segment lost 3 bases, leaving 6 bases of the junction unmatched. The CDR3 DNA follows: TGTGCCAGCAGTTTCCGGGGACAGGGGGAGAACGAGCAGTACTTC. Protein: CASSFRGQGENEQYF.

The chain couples TRBV3-1 (or the pseudogene TRBV3-2) to TRBJ1-4, with D perhaps TRBD1 (5 bases). This CDR3 is 12 amino acids long. Deletions cut 4 bases from V and 13 bases from J, with 13 bases between. Germline lookup yields CDR1 LGHDT and CDR2 YNNKEL (reference sequence). In DNA form, the CDR3 reads TGTGCCAGCAGCCGGGAGACGGGGGGACTGTTTTTT. Its translation is CASSRETGGLFF.

This chain connects TRBV6-1 to TRBJ2-7; TRBD1 might be the D (5 bases). Trimming pared 3 bases from V and 5 bases from J, leaving 8 bases between. The CDR3 has 12 amino acids. The V gene's germline CDR1 is MNHNS and CDR2 SASEGT. This chain's CDR3 is CASSDRVNEQYF. DNA of the CDR3: TGTGCCAGCAGTGACAGGGTTAACGAGCAGTACTTC.

The genes are TRBV3-1 (or the pseudogene TRBV3-2) and TRBJ1-4; a possible D gene is TRBD1 (6 bases). The germline CDR1 and CDR2 sequences are LGHDT and YNNKEL (reference sequence). Trimming stripped 4 bases from V and 7 bases from J, with 19 bases between. This CDR3 region has 16 residues. The CDR3 reads CASSLSGGRRGEKLFF. In DNA form, the CDR3 reads TGTGCCAGCAGCCTAAGCGGGGGCCGACGGGGTGAAAAACTGTTTTTT.